This is a list of T cell receptor beta chains from one sample in a study of blood T cell repertoires in COVID-19. The method was immunoSEQ multiplex PCR; TCRdb's version includes in-frame clones alone and lacks a portion of them. This table holds 250,000 or so clones, approximately 88% found once. Sequencing used PBMCs or T cells enriched from blood (not recorded which). These receptors were collected from a woman under 40 who had been exposed to COVID-19. Each CDR3 is given with its conserved first and last residue. D genes are given only for firm matches. Where a row states a size, it is once, few, many or the class of an expanded clone; other rows omit it.

cdr3_nt: TGTGCCAGCAGTTTATGGGGCGGGCGGGAGACCCAGTACTTC
cdr3_aa: CASSLWGGRETQYF
v_call: TRBV28
clone_size: -
j_call: TRBJ2-5
d_call: -

cdr3_nt: TGCAGCGGGGCCCACGGGAGCTATGAGCAGTTCTTC
cdr3_aa: CSGAHGSYEQFF
v_call: TRBV29-1
clone_size: -
j_call: TRBJ2-1
d_call: -

cdr3_nt: TGTGCCAGCAGTGAATCTCGGGGACAGGGCTTCAATGAGCAGTTCTTC
cdr3_aa: CASSESRGQGFNEQFF
v_call: TRBV6-1
clone_size: -
j_call: TRBJ2-1
d_call: TRBD1

cdr3_nt: TGTGCCAGCGCCGGGGACTACCGCACAGATACGCAGTATTTT
cdr3_aa: CASAGDYRTDTQYF
v_call: TRBV9
clone_size: -
j_call: TRBJ2-3
d_call: TRBD2

cdr3_nt: TGCGCCAGCAGCTTGGGACTCGACGCGGGAGTTCTGGCCGGGGAGCTGTTTTTT
cdr3_aa: CASSLGLDAGVLAGELFF
v_call: TRBV5-1
clone_size: -
j_call: TRBJ2-2
d_call: TRBD2

cdr3_nt: TGCGCCAGCAGACGGACAGGGGGCTTCGACGAGCAGTACTTC
cdr3_aa: CASRRTGGFDEQYF
v_call: TRBV5-1
clone_size: -
j_call: TRBJ2-7
d_call: TRBD1

cdr3_nt: TGTGCCAGCAGGAGAACCGGGACAGAGTATGGCTACACCTTC
cdr3_aa: CASRRTGTEYGYTF
v_call: TRBV2
clone_size: -
j_call: TRBJ1-2
d_call: TRBD1

cdr3_nt: TGTGCCAGCAGTTATAAGCCGGGACAGATTAATTCACCCCTCCACTTT
cdr3_aa: CASSYKPGQINSPLHF
v_call: TRBV7-4
clone_size: -
j_call: TRBJ1-6
d_call: TRBD1

cdr3_nt: TGTGCCAGTAGTATAGTTCCAGGGGGCATGAGCTACACCTTC
cdr3_aa: CASSIVPGGMSYTF
v_call: TRBV19
clone_size: -
j_call: TRBJ1-2
d_call: TRBD1

cdr3_nt: TGCGCCAGCGGGGGACTAGCGGGAGGCGGTGAGCAGTTCTTC
cdr3_aa: CASGGLAGGGEQFF
v_call: TRBV5-1
clone_size: -
j_call: TRBJ2-1
d_call: TRBD2

cdr3_nt: TGTGCCAGCAGTTTAACAGGGGTTGGGACTGAAGCTTTCTTT
cdr3_aa: CASSLTGVGTEAFF
v_call: TRBV27
clone_size: once
j_call: TRBJ1-1
d_call: TRBD1

cdr3_nt: TGTGCCAGCTCACCACGGGAGGGGGATAATCAGCCCCAGCATTTT
cdr3_aa: CASSPREGDNQPQHF
v_call: TRBV18
clone_size: -
j_call: TRBJ1-5
d_call: -

cdr3_nt: TGTGCCAGCAGCCCCGCTCTGAGCGGGAGTTTGGCCGGGGAGCTGTTTTTT
cdr3_aa: CASSPALSGSLAGELFF
v_call: TRBV3-1/TRBV3-2
clone_size: -
j_call: TRBJ2-2
d_call: TRBD2